What follows describes a single T cell receptor (beta chain). The data derive from a study of blood T cell repertoires in COVID-19. Study in general: From T cells, B-cell-depleted T cells, or PBMCs came the material, which was cDNA or gDNA.

Deletions cut 2 bases from V and 8 bases from J, with 9 bases between. The CDR3 contains 12 residues. Germline CDR1 reads GTSNPN; CDR2 reads SVGIG (reference sequence). Using immunoSEQ multiplex PCR, the repertoire was profiled, and TCRdb retains in-frame clones only, with some absent. The sample records about 320,000 clones, 90% being singletons. Ages ranged from roughly 18 to 100 years, with residence in more than 20 US areas. Donors were grouped by their self-reported clinical history. Recovered participants had two consecutive negative NP/OP PCR tests, healthcare professional clearance, or symptom resolution.

The TCR was taken from a man aged 60 to 69 who had recovered from COVID-19. The sequenced material came from PBMCs or T cells enriched from blood (not recorded which). The chain is built from TRBV30 and TRBJ1-4; D unresolved. This CDR3 reads CAWSPFREKLFF. The CDR3 region has the DNA TGTGCCTGGAGTCCATTTCGGGAAAAACTGTTTTTT.